One sample yielded the 17 T cell receptor beta chains listed below, sequenced in a study of cytotoxic CD8 clonotypes in ibrutinib-treated CLL. Generated by immunoSEQ multiplex PCR, the TCRdb table keeps only in-frame clones and is missing some. Of approximately 23,000 clones in the sample, about three quarters were seen once. The input for sequencing was PBMCs, taken before ibrutinib treatment. The source of these receptors is a human donor with chronic lymphocytic leukemia.

V usage is TRBV28 and J usage is TRBJ1-2; perhaps TRBD1 as D (6 bases). The germline gives CDR1 MDHEN, CDR2 SYDVKM. V was trimmed by 5 bases and J by 6 bases, leaving 16 bases between them. This CDR3 region has 14 residues. The CDR3 coding sequence is TGTGCCAGCAGTCCCCCCAGGGGAAGGGATGGCTACACCTTC. Its protein is CASSPPRGRDGYTF.

The genes are TRBV28 and TRBJ1-5; 7 nucleotides align to TRBD1. This CDR3 has 14 residues. V shed 5 bases and J 5 bases; nucleotides not matched to a gene: 6. Germline V gives CDR1 MDHEN, CDR2 SYDVKM. The CDR3 is CASSHRTGYQPQHF. The CDR3 DNA sequence: TGTGCCAGCAGTCACCGGACAGGTTATCAGCCCCAGCATTTT. Filled out from reference TRBV28 and TRBJ1-5, the complete variable domain reads DVKVTQSSRYLVKRTGEKVFLECVQDMDHENMFWYRQDPGLGLRLIYFSYDVKMKEKGDIPEGYSVSREKKERFSLILESASTNQTSMYLCASSHRTGYQPQHFGDGTRLSIL.

The chain couples TRBV28 to TRBJ2-3; a possible D gene is TRBD2 (6 bases). V lost 4 bases to trimming and J lost 4 bases, with 9 bases between them. CDR1 and CDR2 from the germline V gene are MDHEN and SYDVKM. The CDR3 is made up of 13 amino acids. The CDR3 loop is CASSSPSADTQYF. The CDR3 bases are TGTGCCAGCAGTTCCCCTAGCGCAGATACGCAGTATTTT.

This rearrangement joins TRBV5-1 to TRBJ2-3; tentatively, D is TRBD2 (6 bases). CDR1 is SGHRS, CDR2 YFSETQ, per germline. V was cut by 4 bases and J by 2 bases, with 14 bases left in between. The CDR3 sequence is 15 residues long. The CDR3 sequence is CASSPRAGNTDTQYF. For the CDR3, the DNA is TGCGCCAGCAGCCCGCGTGCGGGGAACACAGATACGCAGTATTTT.

This chain joins TRBV5-6 and TRBJ1-2, with unresolved D. Germline V gene lookup returns CDR1 SGHDT and CDR2 YYEEEE. This CDR3 is 16 amino acids long. V gave up 4 bases and J gave up 1 base, with 17 bases separating them. The CDR3 DNA reads TGTGCCAGCAGCCCGATGTCCGTAGCTTATAACTATGGCTACACCTTC. This sequence encodes CASSPMSVAYNYGYTF. The full variable domain, in which reference TRBV5-6 and TRBJ1-2 provide the parts outside the CDR3, is DAGVTQSPTHLIKTRGQQVTLRCSPKSGHDTVSWYQQALGQGPQFIFQYYEEEERQRGNFPDRFSGHQFPNYSSELNVNALLLGDSALYLCASSPMSVAYNYGYTFGSGTRLTVV.

The V call is TRBV25-1, the J call TRBJ2-1; TRBD2 matches 8 bases. Germline V CDR1 and CDR2: MGHDK, SYGVNS. The length of the CDR3 is 15 residues. Losses at the gene ends were 6 bases for V and 0 bases for J; bases not matched to a gene: 4. CDR3 sequence reads: CASRRSGSSYNEQFF. As DNA, the CDR3 is TGTGCCAGCAGGAGGAGCGGGAGCTCCTACAATGAGCAGTTCTTC.

The rearrangement joins TRBV9 to TRBJ1-2; the D is unclear. V was cut by 4 bases and J by 1 base, with 17 bases left in between. The CDR3 loop spans 16 amino acids. The germline gives CDR1 SGDLS, CDR2 YYNGEE. The DNA for the CDR3 is TGTGCCAGCAGCCATACCGGTAGCCCTTATAACTATGGCTACACCTTC. This translates into CASSHTGSPYNYGYTF.

The chain combines TRBV7-3 with TRBJ2-7; D uncertain. The ends were cut back, 5 bases at V and 0 bases at J, with 5 bases in the middle. Germline CDR1 reads SGHTA; CDR2 reads FQGTGA. This CDR3 has 12 amino acids. The CDR3 reads CASSGISYEQYF. CDR3 in DNA: TGTGCCAGCAGCGGGATCTCCTACGAGCAGTACTTC.

The chain links TRBV11-1 to TRBJ2-7; 7 nucleotides match TRBD1. Germline loops: CDR1 SGHAT, CDR2 FQDESV (reference sequence). J was trimmed by 6 bases and V by 2 bases; bases with no gene match: 10. The CDR3 consists of 15 residues. CDR3 coding DNA: TGTGCCAGCAGCTTAATCGTAGGGGGCCGGGGCGAGCAGTACTTC. Protein product: CASSLIVGGRGEQYF.

The V call is TRBV5-1, the J call TRBJ1-1; D is uncertain. The germline V gene has CDR1 SGHRS and CDR2 YFSETQ. The CDR3 is 13 amino acids. Trimming cost V 4 bases and J 4 bases, with 11 bases left between them. CDR3 loop: CASSLEGVTEAFF. The CDR3 nucleotides are TGCGCCAGCAGCCTCGAAGGTGTCACTGAAGCTTTCTTT.

The chain carries TRBV10-2 and TRBJ2-2; 9 bases fit TRBD1. This CDR3 is built from 14 residues. CDR1 is WSHSY and CDR2 is SAAADI in the germline V gene. Trimming took 6 bases from V and 6 from J; bases not matched to a gene: 5. CDR3 DNA sequence: TGCGCCAGCAGGGGGACAGGGTTGGCCGGGGAGCTGTTTTTT. Amino acids: CASRGTGLAGELFF.

The V and J genes are TRBV6-5 and TRBJ2-3; D is possibly TRBD1 or TRBD2 (6 bases each). In germline, CDR1 is MNHEY, CDR2 SVGAGI. This CDR3 has 15 amino acids. V was clipped by 0 bases and J by 2 bases, with 9 bases between them. CDR3 DNA sequence: TGTGCCAGCAGTTACTCAAGGGGGGTCACAGATACGCAGTATTTT. Amino acid sequence: CASSYSRGVTDTQYF.

This clone was seen a few times. In DNA, the CDR3 is TGTGCCAGCAGCAATAAACAGGGGAGGGGGATGTTGGACACTGAAGCTTTCTTT. This translates into CASSNKQGRGMLDTEAFF. This rearrangement joins TRBV21-1 to TRBJ1-1. TRBV21-1 is a recognized pseudogene. This CDR3 contains 18 residues.

This clone was seen just once. The rearrangement joins TRBV7-6 to TRBJ2-2; tentative D call: TRBD1 (5 bases). The V and J ends lost 5 bases and 4 bases respectively, with 14 bases between them. Germline CDR1 and CDR2: SGHVS and FNYEAQ. The CDR3 spans 15 residues. The CDR3 nucleotides are TGTGCCAGCAGCCCATACCAGGGTAGCACCGGGGAGCTGTTTTTT. Translating it yields CASSPYQGSTGELFF.

This chain links TRBV28 with TRBJ1-2; possibly TRBD1 for D (5 bases). CDR1 MDHEN and CDR2 SYDVKM come from the germline V gene. V lost 5 bases to trimming and J lost 6 bases, with 10 bases between them. The CDR3 spans 12 residues. The CDR3: CASSPDTDGYTF. The CDR3, as DNA: TGTGCCAGCAGTCCGGACACAGATGGCTACACCTTC.

The gene calls are TRBV30 and TRBJ2-6; D might be TRBD2 (5 bases). V dropped 2 bases and J dropped 0 bases, with 5 bases sitting between them. Germline CDR1 and CDR2: GTSNPN and SVGIG (reference sequence). The CDR3 covers 14 residues. The CDR3 spells CAWSRGSGANVLTF. The CDR3 coding sequence is TGTGCCTGGAGTCGGGGCTCTGGGGCCAACGTCCTGACTTTC.

The chain couples TRBV9 to TRBJ1-3; TRBD1 is a possible D gene (5 bases). The germline gives CDR1 SGDLS, CDR2 YYNGEE. The V gene lost 3 bases and the J gene lost 0 bases, with 13 bases spanning the gap. This CDR3 comprises 16 residues. The CDR3 spells CASSGAGGASGNTIYF. The CDR3 nucleotides are TGTGCCAGCAGCGGGGCCGGCGGGGCCTCTGGAAACACCATATATTTT.